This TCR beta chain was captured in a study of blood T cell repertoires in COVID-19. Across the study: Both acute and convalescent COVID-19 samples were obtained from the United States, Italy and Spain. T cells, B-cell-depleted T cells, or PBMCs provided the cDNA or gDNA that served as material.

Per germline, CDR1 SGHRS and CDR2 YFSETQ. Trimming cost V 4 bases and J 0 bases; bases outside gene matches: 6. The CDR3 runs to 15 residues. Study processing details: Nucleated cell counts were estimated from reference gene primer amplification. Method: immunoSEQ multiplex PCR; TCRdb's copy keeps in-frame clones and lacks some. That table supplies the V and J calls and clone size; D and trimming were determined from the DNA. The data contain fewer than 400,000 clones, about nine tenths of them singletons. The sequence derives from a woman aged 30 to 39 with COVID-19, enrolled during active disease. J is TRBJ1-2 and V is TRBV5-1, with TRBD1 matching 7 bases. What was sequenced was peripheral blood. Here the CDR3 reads CASSGGDRSNYGYTF. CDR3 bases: TGCGCCAGCAGCGGAGGGGACAGATCTAACTATGGCTACACCTTC.